Here is one T cell receptor (beta chain) with its context. No antigen is known for it. These data belong to a study of graft-versus-host responses after intestinal transplantation. In the study overall: Those transplanted obtained multivisceral, liver-intestinal, or isolated intestinal grafts. General observations from the study: Subjects displaying graft-donor T cell macrochimerism possessed elevated graft-versus-host to host-versus-graft clonal ratios inside allografts. GvH clones were identified in recipient marrow, with some first appearing in ileum or blood.

Libraries were prepared by immunoSEQ multiplex PCR; TCRdb keeps only in-frame clonotypes and omits some of them. Of about 110,000 clones listed, around 93% were seen once; the top ten hold 0.4% to 0.65%. Germline CDR1 reads SGHRS; CDR2 reads YFSETQ. V was cut by 3 bases and J by 0 bases, with 12 bases left in between. This CDR3 is built from 15 residues. The chain combines TRBV5-1 with TRBJ1-1; TRBD1 might be the D (5 bases). The source material was unstimulated CD8+ T cells sorted from spleen or lymph node cells, sampled before intestinal transplant. This TCR was sampled from a human donor who received an intestinal transplant. The DNA for the CDR3 is TGCGCCAGCAGCTCCGCCGGGGGGGTGAACACTGAAGCTTTCTTT. This encodes CASSSAGGVNTEAFF.